The source of this T cell receptor (beta chain) is a study of T cell responses to AZD1222 COVID-19 vaccine. Points from the study as a whole: Targeting of unmutated variant regions was reportedly seen in nearly half of spike-specific TCRs. Just a handful of AZD1222 recipients tested seropositive at baseline. Scientists sampled the repertoires only once the peak T cell response had passed. White British ancestry dominated among donors, who included more females, and clonal diversity was possibly underestimated.

Using immunoSEQ multiplex PCR, the repertoire was profiled, and TCRdb retains in-frame clones only, with some absent. This table holds some 120,000 clones, just over 85% found once. Of note for this clone: Its specificity is unknown.

The germline gives CDR1 DFQATT, CDR2 SNEGSKA (reference sequence). The CDR3 has 11 amino acids. Trimming removed 1 base from V and 4 bases from J, with 2 bases in between. The V call is TRBV20-1, the J call TRBJ2-1; D is unresolved. This material consisted of peripheral blood, taken on day 0 of AZD1222 vaccination. This TCR derives from an adult in good health. The CDR3 region is CSARVYNEQFF. The CDR3 bases are TGCAGTGCTAGAGTTTACAATGAGCAGTTCTTC.